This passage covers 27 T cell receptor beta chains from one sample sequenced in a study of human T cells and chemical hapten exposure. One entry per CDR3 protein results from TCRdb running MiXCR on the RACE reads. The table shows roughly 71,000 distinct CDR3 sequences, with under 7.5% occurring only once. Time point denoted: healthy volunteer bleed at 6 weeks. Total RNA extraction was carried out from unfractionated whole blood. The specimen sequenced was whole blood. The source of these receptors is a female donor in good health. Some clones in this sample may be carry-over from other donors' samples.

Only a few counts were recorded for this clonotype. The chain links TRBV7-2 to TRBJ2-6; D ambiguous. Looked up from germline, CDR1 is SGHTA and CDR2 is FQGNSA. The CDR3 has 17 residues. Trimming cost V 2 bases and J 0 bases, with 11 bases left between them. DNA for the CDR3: TGTGCCAGCAGCTTAAGGTCTGTGCTCTCTGGGGCCAACGTCCTGACTTTC. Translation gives CASSLRSVLSGANVLTF. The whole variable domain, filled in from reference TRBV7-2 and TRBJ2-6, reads GAGVSQSPSNKVTEKGKDVELRCDPISGHTALYWYRQSLGQGLEFLIYFQGNSAPDKSGLPSDRFSAERTGGSVSTLTIQRTQQEDSAVYLCASSLRSVLSGANVLTFGAGSRLTVL.

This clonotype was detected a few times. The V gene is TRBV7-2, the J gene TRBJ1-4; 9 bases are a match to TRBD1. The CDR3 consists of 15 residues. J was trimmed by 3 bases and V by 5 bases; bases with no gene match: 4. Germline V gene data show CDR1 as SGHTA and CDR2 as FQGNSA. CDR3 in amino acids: CASSADRGANEKLFF. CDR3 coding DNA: TGTGCCAGCAGCGCGGACAGGGGTGCTAATGAAAAACTGTTTTTT.

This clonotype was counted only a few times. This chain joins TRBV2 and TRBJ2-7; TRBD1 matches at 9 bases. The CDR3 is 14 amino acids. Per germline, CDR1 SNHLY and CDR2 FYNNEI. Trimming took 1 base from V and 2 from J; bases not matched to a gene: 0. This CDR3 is CASSEGTGAYEQYF. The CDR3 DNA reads TGTGCCAGCAGTGAAGGGACAGGGGCCTACGAGCAGTACTTC.

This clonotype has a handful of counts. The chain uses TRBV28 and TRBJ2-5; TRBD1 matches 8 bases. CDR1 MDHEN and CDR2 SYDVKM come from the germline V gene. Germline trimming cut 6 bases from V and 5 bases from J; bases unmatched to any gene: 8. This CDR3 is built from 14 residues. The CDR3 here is CASSRYDRGETQYF. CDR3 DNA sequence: TGTGCCAGCAGCCGCTACGACAGGGGTGAGACCCAGTACTTC.

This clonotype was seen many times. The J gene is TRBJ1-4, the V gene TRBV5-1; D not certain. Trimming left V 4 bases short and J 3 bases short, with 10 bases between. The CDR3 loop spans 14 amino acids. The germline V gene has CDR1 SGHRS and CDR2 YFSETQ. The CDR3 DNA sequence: TGCGCCAGCAGCACGGGGAGTTCTAATGAAAAACTGTTTTTT. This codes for CASSTGSSNEKLFF.

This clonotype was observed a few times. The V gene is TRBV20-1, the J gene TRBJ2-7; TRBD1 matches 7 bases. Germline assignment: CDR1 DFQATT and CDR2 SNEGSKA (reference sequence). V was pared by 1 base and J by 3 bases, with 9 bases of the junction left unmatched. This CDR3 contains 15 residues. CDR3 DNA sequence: TGCAGTGCTAGAGCCCCAGCGGACAGGAGCTACGAGCAGTACTTC. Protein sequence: CSARAPADRSYEQYF.

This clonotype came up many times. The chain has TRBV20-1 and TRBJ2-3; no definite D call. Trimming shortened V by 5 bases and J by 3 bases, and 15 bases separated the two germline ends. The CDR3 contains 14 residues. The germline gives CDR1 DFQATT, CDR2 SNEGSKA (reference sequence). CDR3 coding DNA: TGCAGTGCTCTAATAGGATCCGAAACAGATACGCAGTATTTT. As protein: CSALIGSETDTQYF.

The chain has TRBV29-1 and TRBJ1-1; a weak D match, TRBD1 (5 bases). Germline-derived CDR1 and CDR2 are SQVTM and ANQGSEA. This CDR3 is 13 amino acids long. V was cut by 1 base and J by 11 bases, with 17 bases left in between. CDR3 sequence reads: CSVEGGALGGAFF. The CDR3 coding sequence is TGCAGCGTTGAAGGAGGGGCCCTTGGTGGGGCTTTCTTT.

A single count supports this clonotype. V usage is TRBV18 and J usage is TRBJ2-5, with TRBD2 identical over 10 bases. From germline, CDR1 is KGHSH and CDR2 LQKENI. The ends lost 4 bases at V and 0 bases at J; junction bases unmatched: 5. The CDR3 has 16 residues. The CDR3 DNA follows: TGTGCCAGCTCACGTGGACTAGCGGTTAACCAAGAGACCCAGTACTTC. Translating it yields CASSRGLAVNQETQYF.

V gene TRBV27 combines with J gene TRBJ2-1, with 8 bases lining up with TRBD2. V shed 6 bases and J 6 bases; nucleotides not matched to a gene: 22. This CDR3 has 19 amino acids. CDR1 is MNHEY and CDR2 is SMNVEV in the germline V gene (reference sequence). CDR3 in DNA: TGTGCCAGCAGCCCCGGAGGTGTGAGCGGGAGTTGGCAGGGCAATGAGCAGTTCTTC. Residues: CASSPGGVSGSWQGNEQFF.

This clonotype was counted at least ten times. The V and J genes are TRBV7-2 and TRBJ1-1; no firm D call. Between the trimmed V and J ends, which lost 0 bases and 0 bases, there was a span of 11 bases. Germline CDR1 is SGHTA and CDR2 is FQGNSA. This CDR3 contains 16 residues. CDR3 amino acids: CASSLAPPVMNTEAFF. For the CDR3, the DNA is TGTGCCAGCAGCTTAGCGCCACCGGTCATGAACACTGAAGCTTTCTTT.

This CDR3 is CAESAGLNTEAFF. CDR3 nucleotides: TGTGCCGAGTCCGCAGGGCTGAACACTGAAGCTTTCTTT. This rearrangement joins TRBV30 to TRBJ1-1; the D gene is possibly TRBD1 (5 bases). V lost 8 bases, J lost 0 bases, and 13 bases lay in between. CDR3 length: 13 residues. Germline V gene sequence: CDR1 GTSNPN, CDR2 SVGIG (reference sequence).

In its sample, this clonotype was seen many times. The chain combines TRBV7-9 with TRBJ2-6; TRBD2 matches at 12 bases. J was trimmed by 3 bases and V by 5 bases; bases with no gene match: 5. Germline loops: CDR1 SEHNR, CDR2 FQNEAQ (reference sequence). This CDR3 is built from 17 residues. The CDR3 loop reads CASSAGLAGRGANVLTF. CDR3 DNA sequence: TGTGCCAGCAGCGCCGGACTAGCGGGACGTGGGGCCAACGTCCTGACTTTC.

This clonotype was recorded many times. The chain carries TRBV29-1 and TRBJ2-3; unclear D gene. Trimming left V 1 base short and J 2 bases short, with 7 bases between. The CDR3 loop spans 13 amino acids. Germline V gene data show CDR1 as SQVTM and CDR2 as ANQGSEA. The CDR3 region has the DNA TGCAGCGTTGAAGTGGCAGACACAGATACGCAGTATTTT. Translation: CSVEVADTDTQYF.

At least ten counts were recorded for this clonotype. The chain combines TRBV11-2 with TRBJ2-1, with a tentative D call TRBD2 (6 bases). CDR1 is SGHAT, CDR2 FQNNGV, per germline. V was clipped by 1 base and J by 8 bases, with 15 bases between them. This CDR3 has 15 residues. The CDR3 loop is CASSLGPGRSDEQFF. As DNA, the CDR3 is TGTGCCAGCAGCTTAGGACCAGGGAGGTCCGATGAGCAGTTCTTC.

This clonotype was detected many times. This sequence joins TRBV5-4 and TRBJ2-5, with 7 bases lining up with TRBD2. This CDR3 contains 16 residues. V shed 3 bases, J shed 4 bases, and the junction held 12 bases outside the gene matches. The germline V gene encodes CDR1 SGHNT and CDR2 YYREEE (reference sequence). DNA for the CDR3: TGTGCCAGCAGCTCCGGGACTACTACTGCCTCAGAGACCCAGTACTTC. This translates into CASSSGTTTASETQYF.

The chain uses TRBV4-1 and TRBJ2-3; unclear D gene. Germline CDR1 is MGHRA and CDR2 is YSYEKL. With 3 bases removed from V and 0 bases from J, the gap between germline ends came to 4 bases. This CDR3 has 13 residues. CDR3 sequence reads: CASSQSSTDTQYF. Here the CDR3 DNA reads TGCGCCAGCAGCCAGTCTAGCACAGATACGCAGTATTTT.

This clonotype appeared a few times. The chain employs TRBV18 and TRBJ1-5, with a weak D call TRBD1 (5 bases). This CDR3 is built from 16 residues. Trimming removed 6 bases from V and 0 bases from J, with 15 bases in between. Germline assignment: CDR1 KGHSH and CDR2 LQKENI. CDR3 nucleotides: TGTGCCAGCTCGCCCTTCACGGGGGGTAGCAATCAGCCCCAGCATTTT. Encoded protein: CASSPFTGGSNQPQHF.

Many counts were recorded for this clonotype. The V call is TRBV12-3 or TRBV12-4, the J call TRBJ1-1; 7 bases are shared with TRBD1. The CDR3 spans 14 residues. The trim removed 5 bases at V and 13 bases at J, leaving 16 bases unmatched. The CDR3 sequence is CASSTGQAVRGVFF. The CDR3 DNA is TGTGCCAGCAGTACCGGACAGGCCGTACGGGGTGTTTTCTTT.

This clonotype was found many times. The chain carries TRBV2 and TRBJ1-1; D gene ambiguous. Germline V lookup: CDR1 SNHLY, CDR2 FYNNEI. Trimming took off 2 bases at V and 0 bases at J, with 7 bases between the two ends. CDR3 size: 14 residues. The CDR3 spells CASSERLVNTEAFF. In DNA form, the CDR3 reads TGTGCCAGCAGTGAACGGCTCGTGAACACTGAAGCTTTCTTT.

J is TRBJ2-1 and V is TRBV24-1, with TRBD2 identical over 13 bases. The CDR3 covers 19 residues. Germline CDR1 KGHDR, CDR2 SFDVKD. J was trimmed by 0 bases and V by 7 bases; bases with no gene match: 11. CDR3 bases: TGTGCCACCAGCCCTAGGGGGACTAGCGGGATGAGCTCCTACAATGAGCAGTTCTTC. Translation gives CATSPRGTSGMSSYNEQFF.

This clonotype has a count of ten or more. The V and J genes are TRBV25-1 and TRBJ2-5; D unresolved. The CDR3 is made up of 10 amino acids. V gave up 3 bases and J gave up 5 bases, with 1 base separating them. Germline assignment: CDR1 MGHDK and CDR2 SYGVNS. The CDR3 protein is CASSDETQYF. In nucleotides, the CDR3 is TGTGCCAGCAGTGACGAGACCCAGTACTTC.

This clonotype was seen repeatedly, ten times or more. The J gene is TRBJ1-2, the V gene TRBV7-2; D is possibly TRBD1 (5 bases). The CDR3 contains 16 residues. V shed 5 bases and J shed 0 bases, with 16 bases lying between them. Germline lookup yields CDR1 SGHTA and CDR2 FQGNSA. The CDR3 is CASSRTWGSPNYGYTF. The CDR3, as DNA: TGTGCCAGCAGCCGTACGTGGGGGTCTCCTAACTATGGCTACACCTTC.

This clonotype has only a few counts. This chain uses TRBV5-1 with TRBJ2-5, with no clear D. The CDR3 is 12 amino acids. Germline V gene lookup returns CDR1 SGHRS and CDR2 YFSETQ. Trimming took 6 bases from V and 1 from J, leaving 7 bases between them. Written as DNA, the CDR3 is TGCGCCAGCACCGAACTCCAAGAGACCCAGTACTTC. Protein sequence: CASTELQETQYF.

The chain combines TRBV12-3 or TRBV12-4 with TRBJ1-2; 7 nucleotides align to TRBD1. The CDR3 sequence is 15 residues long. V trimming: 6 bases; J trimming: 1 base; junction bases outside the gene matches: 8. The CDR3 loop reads CASRLTGAFNYGYTF. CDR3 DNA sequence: TGTGCCAGCAGACTTACAGGGGCTTTTAACTATGGCTACACCTTC.

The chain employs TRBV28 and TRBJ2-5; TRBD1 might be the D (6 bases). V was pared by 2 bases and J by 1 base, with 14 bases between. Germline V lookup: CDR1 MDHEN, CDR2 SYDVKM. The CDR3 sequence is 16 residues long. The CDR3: CASSLRARQVQETQYF. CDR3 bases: TGTGCCAGCAGTTTAAGGGCCCGACAGGTCCAAGAGACCCAGTACTTC.

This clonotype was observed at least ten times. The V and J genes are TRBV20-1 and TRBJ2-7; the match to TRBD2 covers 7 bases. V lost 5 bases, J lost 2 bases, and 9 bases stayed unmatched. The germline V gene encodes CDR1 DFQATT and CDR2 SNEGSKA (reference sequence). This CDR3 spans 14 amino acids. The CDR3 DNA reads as TGCAGTGCTGCCCTCGGACTAGGGGCCTACGAGCAGTACTTC. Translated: CSAALGLGAYEQYF.